The rows below give T cell receptor beta chains drawn from one sample of a study of OX40 agonist ivuxolimab in advanced cancers. Only in-frame clones appear in the TCRdb table, and some are missing; sequencing was by immunoSEQ multiplex PCR. This sample has tens of thousands of clones, with 85% to 90% found just once. The sample consisted of CD4+ or CD8+ T cells sorted from blood, taken in a trial of the OX40 agonist ivuxolimab. The receptor set was obtained from an adult with an advanced solid tumor such as melanoma, head and neck, liver or kidney cancer. Both conserved end residues are part of each CDR3. D genes are given only for firm matches. Rows give clone size only sometimes, using once, few, many, or a class for an expanded clone.

>TRBV7-3|TRBJ2-3|-|-
CASSSQAGGRDQYF
TGTGCCAGCAGCTCCCAGGCTGGGGGGCGAGATCAGTATTTT
>TRBV6-5|TRBJ1-4|-|-
CASSYSIGYNEKLFF
TGTGCCAGCAGTTACTCGATAGGCTATAATGAAAAACTGTTTTTT
>TRBV11-3|TRBJ2-7|-|-
CASSSGPGRATGVEQYF
TGTGCCAGCAGCTCTGGTCCCGGACGGGCGACGGGGGTCGAGCAGTACTTC
>TRBV9|TRBJ2-5|-|-
CASSVGQGSWEQYF
TGTGCCAGCAGCGTAGGGCAGGGGAGCTGGGAGCAGTACTTC
>TRBV29-1|TRBJ1-1|few|-
CSVATGTNTEAFF
TGCAGCGTGGCCACAGGGACGAACACTGAAGCTTTCTTT
>TRBV7-2|TRBJ2-7|-|-
CASSRLLYEQYF
TGTGCCAGCAGCCGTCTCCTCTACGAGCAGTACTTC
>TRBV6-1|TRBJ2-5|-|TRBD1
CATRGSRETQYF
TGTGCCACCAGGGGGTCCCGGGAGACCCAGTACTTC
>TRBV7-7|TRBJ2-5|once|-
CASSPRAAIGTQYF
TGTGCTAGCAGCCCCCGGGCGGCAATAGGGACCCAGTACTTC
>TRBV29-1|TRBJ2-1|few|-
CSVVPHSLVRDEQFF
TGCAGCGTTGTTCCCCACAGCCTTGTGAGGGATGAGCAGTTCTTC
>TRBV28|TRBJ2-5|-|-
CASSNGVTRETQYF
TGTGCCAGCAGTAATGGGGTGACCCGGGAGACCCAGTACTTC
>TRBV19|TRBJ2-5|-|-
CASSVDVQETQYF
TGTGCCAGTAGTGTGGATGTCCAAGAGACCCAGTACTTC
>TRBV5-1|TRBJ2-3|-|TRBD1
CASSPRDRGRTDTQYF
TGCGCCAGCAGCCCCCGGGACAGGGGGCGGACAGATACGCAGTATTTT
>TRBV18|TRBJ2-7|once|TRBD2
CASSPPGGVGEQYF
TGTGCCAGCTCACCCCCGGGGGGGGTAGGCGAGCAGTACTTC
>TRBV5-1|TRBJ2-7|-|-
CASSLNSGGAREQYF
TGCGCCAGCAGCTTGAACAGTGGGGGGGCGCGGGAGCAGTACTTC
>TRBV9|TRBJ2-5|once|-
CASSGTAFGMGAQYF
TGTGCCAGCAGCGGGACAGCTTTCGGGATGGGGGCCCAGTACTTC
>TRBV7-3|TRBJ1-6|few|-
CASSLMGGPSPLHF
TGTGCCAGCAGCTTAATGGGGGGACCATCACCCCTCCACTTT
>TRBV9|TRBJ2-7|-|-
CASSVRGTTYEQYF
TGTGCCAGCAGCGTACGGGGGACAACCTACGAGCAGTACTTC
>TRBV2|TRBJ1-5|once|-
CASSEEVNQPQHF
TGTGCCAGCAGTGAAGAGGTCAATCAGCCCCAGCATTTT
>TRBV7-2|TRBJ2-6|-|-
CASSWAGTDVSGANVLTF
TGTGCCAGCAGCTGGGCCGGGACGGATGTCTCTGGGGCCAACGTCCTGACTTTC
>TRBV9|TRBJ2-2|once|TRBD1
CASSVGGQGYTGELFF
TGTGCCAGCAGCGTAGGGGGACAGGGGTACACCGGGGAGCTGTTTTTT
>TRBV5-1|TRBJ2-1|-|TRBD1
CASSLRTGLAGDNEQFF
TGCGCCAGCAGCTTACGGACAGGGCTAGCTGGCGACAATGAGCAGTTCTTC
>TRBV5-1|TRBJ1-2|once|-
CASSSLLGAGGYTF
TGCGCCAGCAGCTCCCTCTTGGGGGCTGGCGGCTACACCTTC
>TRBV2|TRBJ2-3|-|-
CASSAGPGDTQYF
TGTGCCAGCAGTGCCGGCCCGGGGGATACGCAGTATTTT
>TRBV11-2|TRBJ1-1|-|-
CASSLFMNTEAFF
TGTGCCAGCAGCTTATTTATGAACACTGAAGCTTTCTTT
>TRBV11-3|TRBJ2-2|-|-
CASSFQARDDTGELFF
TGTGCCAGCAGCTTCCAGGCAAGGGATGACACCGGGGAGCTGTTTTTT
>TRBV5-1|TRBJ2-3|-|-
CASSRSRVDTQYF
TGCGCCAGCAGCCGATCAAGGGTGGATACGCAGTATTTT
>TRBV9|TRBJ2-3|-|TRBD1
CASSETPGAGGTDTQYF
TGTGCCAGCAGCGAGACCCCTGGGGCAGGGGGTACAGATACGCAGTATTTT
>TRBV5-1|TRBJ2-7|-|-
CASSLIQGSYEQYF
TGCGCCAGCAGCTTAATCCAGGGCTCCTACGAGCAGTACTTC
>TRBV10-3|TRBJ1-1|-|-
CAISVNQPGGEAFF
TGTGCCATCAGTGTAAACCAGCCTGGAGGAGAAGCTTTCTTT
>TRBV7-3|TRBJ2-2|once|-
CASSRGTLNTGELFF
TGTGCCAGCAGCCGCGGGACACTGAACACCGGGGAGCTGTTTTTT
>TRBV29-1|TRBJ2-3|-|-
CSVGGRADTQYF
TGCAGCGTTGGGGGGCGGGCAGATACGCAGTATTTT
>TRBV2|TRBJ2-7|few|-
CASSEQWGNEQYF
TGTGCCAGCAGTGAGCAGTGGGGTAACGAGCAGTACTTC
>TRBV29-1|TRBJ1-1|-|-
CSPLRDPSILNTEAFF
TGCAGCCCATTAAGGGACCCCTCGATTTTGAACACTGAAGCTTTCTTT
>TRBV5-1|TRBJ2-3|-|-
CASSFQEGTDTQYF
TGCGCCAGCAGCTTTCAGGAGGGGACAGATACGCAGTATTTT
>TRBV9|TRBJ2-2|-|-
CASSNSIVKWDTGELFF
TGTGCCAGCAGCAATTCAATAGTGAAGTGGGACACCGGGGAGCTGTTTTTT
>TRBV4-3|TRBJ1-4|-|TRBD1
CASSQGGRGGEKLFF
TGCGCCAGCAGCCAAGGGGGTCGAGGGGGCGAAAAACTGTTTTTT
>TRBV5-1|TRBJ2-5|-|-
CASSLGQQETQYF
TGCGCCAGCAGCTTGGGGCAGCAAGAGACCCAGTACTTC
>TRBV19|TRBJ2-2|-|-
CASSIDLRRGGTGELFF
TGTGCCAGTAGTATAGATCTACGACGAGGGGGGACCGGGGAGCTGTTTTTT
>TRBV5-1|TRBJ2-3|-|-
CASSTQAGNTDTQYF
TGCGCCAGCAGCACCCAGGCGGGGAACACAGATACGCAGTATTTT